Below, one T cell receptor (beta chain) is given with its context. Treatment specified: oral pan-JAK inhibitor, 5-10 mg twice daily. These data come from a study of CD8+ T cells in alopecia areata. cDNA prepared by RNA extraction and subsequent reverse transcription served as the template for sequencing. Generated by immunoSEQ multiplex PCR, the TCRdb table keeps only in-frame clones and is missing some. The sample holds under 350,000 clones, nearly 60% seen once. The CDR3 length is 15 residues. Germline lookup yields CDR1 SGHTA and CDR2 FQGNSA. Trimming took 6 bases from V and 6 from J, leaving 17 bases between them.

This receptor was obtained from a human donor with alopecia areata. The specimen comprised CD4+ T cells sorted from blood, sampled at week 24, from a patient treated with tofacitinib. V is TRBV7-2 and J is TRBJ2-2, with D perhaps TRBD2 (7 bases). The CDR3 nucleotides are TGTGCCAGCAGGGGGGCCGGGGGGCGGCCCGGGGAGCTGTTTTTT. Amino acid sequence: CASRGAGGRPGELFF.